A single sample is the source of the 18 T cell receptor beta chains below, sequenced in a study of cytomegalovirus exposure and HLA in healthy donors. The PCR contained 60 Vbeta and 13 Jbeta primers. Sequenced by immunoSEQ multiplex PCR; TCRdb stores in-frame clones only, minus some. Its listing shows tens of thousands of clones. The sample taken for sequencing was PBMCs. These receptors were collected from a man between 18 and 29 years old in good health and CMV-seropositive.

The chain couples TRBV25-1 to TRBJ2-5, with 7 bases matching TRBD1. The junction had 5 bases not matched to a gene; V was cut back by 2 bases and J by 5 bases. CDR1 is MGHDK, CDR2 SYGVNS, per germline. This CDR3 has 14 residues. This CDR3 reads CASSELTGTETQYF. Here the CDR3 DNA reads TGTGCCAGCAGTGAACTGACAGGGACCGAGACCCAGTACTTC.

The chain combines TRBV7-9 with TRBJ1-1, with a tentative D call TRBD1 (5 bases). The CDR3 spans 15 residues. The germline CDR1 and CDR2 sequences are SEHNR and FQNEAQ (reference sequence). The V end lost 2 bases, the J end lost 3 bases, and 13 bases lay between the germline ends. The CDR3 sequence: CASSLKKGWHTEAFF. Written as DNA, the CDR3 is TGTGCCAGCAGCTTAAAAAAGGGGTGGCACACTGAAGCTTTCTTT.

The chain is built from TRBV15 and TRBJ2-7; D perhaps matches TRBD1 (6 bases). V was shortened by 0 bases and J by 0 bases, with 24 bases between the two germline ends. The CDR3 loop spans 20 amino acids. Germline V CDR1 and CDR2: LNHNV, YYDKDF (reference sequence). CDR3 protein: CATSRELTGTLFLSSYEQYF. CDR3 coding DNA: TGTGCCACCAGCAGAGAACTAACAGGGACACTTTTTCTTAGCTCCTACGAGCAGTACTTC.

The gene calls are TRBV29-1 and TRBJ2-7; 7 positions match TRBD1. V shed 4 bases and J 6 bases; nucleotides not matched to a gene: 6. This CDR3 is 12 amino acids long. Per germline, CDR1 SQVTM and CDR2 ANQGSEA. The CDR3 coding sequence is TGCAGCGTTGTGGACAGGCCCTGCGAGCAGTACTTC. It translates to CSVVDRPCEQYF.

The V call is TRBV13, the J call TRBJ1-2; a possible D gene is TRBD1 (5 bases). V was clipped by 0 bases and J by 4 bases, with 15 bases between them. Germline lookup yields CDR1 PRHDT and CDR2 FYEKMQ (reference sequence). The CDR3 runs 16 residues. The CDR3 reads CASSLGRARGGYGYTF. The CDR3 region has the DNA TGTGCCAGCAGCTTAGGTAGGGCGAGGGGAGGCTATGGCTACACCTTC.

The chain links TRBV27 to TRBJ1-2; 11 nucleotides line up with TRBD1. Germline CDR1 reads MNHEY; CDR2 reads SMNVEV (reference sequence). V dropped 6 bases and J dropped 0; count of bases not matched to a gene: 3. The length of the CDR3 is 15 residues. The CDR3 DNA reads as TGTGCCAGCAGCCCGGGACAGGGGGCTAACTATGGCTACACCTTC. Protein product: CASSPGQGANYGYTF.

This sequence joins TRBV6-1 and TRBJ2-5, with 7 bases matching TRBD1. The CDR3 contains 15 residues. Germline trimming cut 3 bases from V and 2 bases from J; bases unmatched to any gene: 6. Germline lookup yields CDR1 MNHNS and CDR2 SASEGT. As DNA, the CDR3 is TGTGCCAGCAGTGAGACAGGGTGGAAGCAAGAGACCCAGTACTTC. Encoded protein: CASSETGWKQETQYF.

This chain joins TRBV5-6 and TRBJ2-2, with D possibly TRBD1 on 5 matching bases. This CDR3 has 15 residues. The V gene lost 0 bases and the J gene lost 4 bases, with 10 bases spanning the gap. CDR1 is SGHDT, CDR2 YYEEEE, per germline. This CDR3 is CASSLVDSPTGELFF. CDR3 DNA sequence: TGTGCCAGCAGCTTGGTCGACAGCCCCACCGGGGAGCTGTTTTTT.

The CDR3 DNA follows: TGCGCCAGCAGCTTGGCCGGGGGGAGGGCCTACAATGAGCAGTTCTTC. This translates into CASSLAGGRAYNEQFF. The chain links TRBV5-1 to TRBJ2-1, with TRBD2 identical over 7 bases. J lost 2 bases, V lost 0 bases, and 5 bases had no gene match. The CDR3 extends over 16 amino acids. Germline CDR1 reads SGHRS; CDR2 reads YFSETQ.

This chain uses TRBV4-1 with TRBJ1-2; tentative D call: TRBD1 (6 bases). The V end lost 3 bases, the J end lost 4 bases, and 15 bases lay between the germline ends. The CDR3 is made up of 15 amino acids. Germline-derived CDR1 and CDR2 are MGHRA and YSYEKL. The CDR3 is CASSQAAGAVYGYTF. The CDR3 DNA sequence: TGCGCCAGCAGCCAGGCGGCGGGGGCCGTCTATGGCTACACCTTC.

The rearrangement links TRBV2 to TRBJ1-2; the match to TRBD1 covers 10 bases. This CDR3 region has 15 residues. Germline CDR1 SNHLY, CDR2 FYNNEI. The J segment lost 8 bases and the V segment lost 2 bases, leaving 8 bases of the junction unmatched. In nucleotides, the CDR3 is TGTGCCAGCAGTGAAAACCGACAGGGGGCGTGGGGCTACACCTTC. Encoded protein: CASSENRQGAWGYTF. Drawing the rest from reference TRBV2 and TRBJ1-2, the complete variable domain is EPEVTQTPSHQVTQMGQEVILRCVPISNHLYFYWYRQILGQKVEFLVSFYNNEISEKSEIFDDQFSVERPDGSNFTLKIRSTKLEDSAMYFCASSENRQGAWGYTFGSGTRLTVV.

The V call is TRBV28, the J call TRBJ2-7; TRBD2 agrees at 13 bases. V shed 5 bases and J 3 bases; nucleotides not matched to a gene: 4. Per germline, CDR1 MDHEN and CDR2 SYDVKM. The CDR3 spans 15 residues. The DNA for the CDR3 is TGTGCCAGCAGTATACGGACTAGCGGGGGCTACGAGCAGTACTTC. It specifies CASSIRTSGGYEQYF.

V is TRBV18 and J is TRBJ2-7; 8 bases map to TRBD1. The CDR3 spans 16 residues. The V and J ends lost 2 bases and 2 bases, in that order; junction bases with no gene match: 8. The germline V gene has CDR1 KGHSH and CDR2 LQKENI. Written as DNA, the CDR3 is TGTGCCAGCTCACCATTCACAGGGGGAATTACCTACGAGCAGTACTTC. This translates into CASSPFTGGITYEQYF.

V and J are TRBV18 and TRBJ1-4; weak D call: TRBD1 (6 bases). This CDR3 is 15 amino acids long. Germline lookup yields CDR1 KGHSH and CDR2 LQKENI. Deletions cut 4 bases from V and 8 bases from J, with 17 bases between. The CDR3: CASSRTGISKEKLFF. The CDR3 nucleotides read TGTGCCAGCTCACGTACAGGGATTTCGAAGGAAAAACTGTTTTTT.

The J gene is TRBJ2-5, the V gene TRBV18, with a weak D call TRBD2 (5 bases). Germline V lookup: CDR1 KGHSH, CDR2 LQKENI. The CDR3 contains 13 residues. V was pared by 3 bases and J by 2 bases, with 7 bases between. Here the CDR3 DNA reads TGTGCCAGCTCACCGCCGGGACAAGAGACCCAGTACTTC. Translated, it gives CASSPPGQETQYF.

V is TRBV27 and J is TRBJ2-1; no firm D call. This CDR3 contains 13 residues. CDR1 and CDR2 (germline): MNHEY, SMNVEV (reference sequence). Deletions cut 5 bases from V and 4 bases from J, with 9 bases between. CDR3 sequence: CASSPRVYNEQFF. Written as DNA, the CDR3 is TGTGCCAGCAGTCCACGGGTATACAATGAGCAGTTCTTC.

The gene calls are TRBV6-1 and TRBJ2-2, with 12 bases matching TRBD2. In germline, CDR1 is MNHNS, CDR2 SASEGT. The CDR3 extends over 16 amino acids. The junction had 4 bases not matched to a gene; V was cut back by 4 bases and J by 4 bases. CDR3 amino acids: CASSVLAGGSTGELFF. In DNA form, the CDR3 reads TGTGCCAGCAGTGTACTAGCGGGGGGATCCACCGGGGAGCTGTTTTTT.

The V and J genes are TRBV28 and TRBJ1-1; D ambiguous. CDR3 length: 12 residues. V shed 7 bases and J shed 4 bases, with 10 bases lying between them. The germline V gene has CDR1 MDHEN and CDR2 SYDVKM. The CDR3 region has the DNA TGTGCCAGCAACTCGCGGGGCACTGAAGCTTTCTTT. Protein: CASNSRGTEAFF.